The 18 T cell receptor beta chains given below trace back to one sample, sequenced in a study of T cell responses to AZD1222 COVID-19 vaccine (dated by TCRdb to the early 2020s). The library was built by means of the immunoSEQ multiplex PCR assay. What TCRdb holds here is the immuneACCESS table cut down to in-frame rearrangements. Part of the clones is not present; checked against another copy, under half of the missing clones reflect an unresolved V gene, and the others are unexplained. The sample table records 150,000 to 200,000 clones; under 95% of these occur just once. The ten biggest clones cover 1% to 1.5% of the sample. Per the publication, the time point label means: about 28 days (+/-7) after the second vaccine dose. The sequenced sample was peripheral blood, obtained 28 days after the second AZD1222 dose. These receptors came from an adult who received the AZD1222 COVID-19 vaccine.

The chain carries TRBV30 and TRBJ2-7; 9 bases line up with TRBD1. The CDR3 extends over 13 amino acids. Germline V lookup: CDR1 GTSNPN, CDR2 SVGIG (reference sequence). Losses at the gene ends were 1 base for V and 4 bases for J; bases not matched to a gene: 2. CDR3 in DNA: TGTGCCTGGAGTGAGGACAGGGGTTACGAGCAGTACTTC. This translates into CAWSEDRGYEQYF.

V is TRBV6-6 and J is TRBJ1-4, with unresolved D. V was pared by 3 bases and J by 2 bases, with 10 bases between. The CDR3 is 15 residues long. Germline assignment: CDR1 MNHNY and CDR2 SVGAGI (reference sequence). The CDR3 here is CASSYLRTTNEKLFF. As DNA, the CDR3 is TGTGCCAGCAGTTATTTGCGGACCACTAATGAAAAACTGTTTTTT.

In nucleotides, the CDR3 is TGTGCCACCAGTGATAAAACGCCGGGACAGTCCTATGGCTACACCTTC. Amino acids: CATSDKTPGQSYGYTF. The chain carries TRBV24-1 and TRBJ1-2; TRBD1 matches at 7 bases. This CDR3 is 16 amino acids long. The germline V gene has CDR1 KGHDR and CDR2 SFDVKD. Losses at the gene ends were 3 bases for V and 4 bases for J; bases not matched to a gene: 10.

This clone appeared a single time. The V and J genes are TRBV18 and TRBJ2-4; D may be TRBD1 (6 bases). This CDR3 comprises 15 residues. Germline-derived CDR1 and CDR2 are KGHSH and LQKENI. V was cut by 1 base and J by 3 bases, with 10 bases left in between. The CDR3 here is CASSPRKGDKNIQYF. CDR3 in DNA: TGTGCCAGCTCACCACGCAAGGGGGACAAAAACATTCAGTACTTC.

The rearrangement links TRBV7-2 to TRBJ1-2; weak D call: TRBD1 (5 bases). Looked up from germline, CDR1 is SGHTA and CDR2 is FQGNSA. Trimming took off 3 bases at V and 4 bases at J, with 12 bases between the two ends. The length of the CDR3 is 14 residues. CDR3 DNA sequence: TGTGCCAGCAGCTTGACCAGGGAAGGCTATGGCTACACCTTC. Translating gives CASSLTREGYGYTF.

This clone showed up just a few times. The rearrangement joins TRBV29-1 to TRBJ1-1, with 9 bases lining up with TRBD1. CDR1 and CDR2 (germline): SQVTM, ANQGSEA. The CDR3 runs 13 residues. With 7 bases clipped from V and 6 bases from J, the junction kept 9 bases outside the gene matches. This chain's CDR3 is CSGSRQGVPEAFF. CDR3 in DNA: TGCAGCGGCTCAAGACAGGGGGTCCCTGAAGCTTTCTTT.

This chain connects TRBV10-3 to TRBJ2-1; D not certain. Trimming cost V 4 bases and J 5 bases, with 6 bases left between them. The CDR3 extends over 12 amino acids. Germline CDR1 ENHRY, CDR2 SYGVKD. The CDR3: CAISVTDNEQFF. DNA for the CDR3: TGTGCCATCAGTGTAACGGACAATGAGCAGTTCTTC.

The chain recombines TRBV7-2 with TRBJ2-3; D tentatively reads TRBD1 or TRBD2 (5 bases each). V gave up 1 base and J gave up 5 bases, with 7 bases separating them. The CDR3 extends over 13 amino acids. Germline assignment: CDR1 SGHTA and CDR2 FQGNSA. CDR3 sequence (DNA): TGTGCCAGCAGCTTAGAGAGGGGAGATACGCAGTATTTT. Translation gives CASSLERGDTQYF. The full variable domain, completed using reference TRBV7-2 and TRBJ2-3, is GAGVSQSPSNKVTEKGKDVELRCDPISGHTALYWYRQSLGQGLEFLIYFQGNSAPDKSGLPSDRFSAERTGGSVSTLTIQRTQQEDSAVYLCASSLERGDTQYFGPGTRLTVL.

The chain is built from TRBV6-2 or TRBV6-3 and TRBJ2-2; perhaps TRBD2 as D (6 bases). Germline V gene lookup returns CDR1 MNHEY and CDR2 SVGEGT. The CDR3 extends over 21 amino acids. V was clipped by 0 bases and J by 5 bases, with 28 bases between them. The CDR3 DNA follows: TGTGCCAGCAGTTACTCGATCTCGGTCTCGTTGACCGGGGGAAAGACCGGGGAGCTGTTTTTT. Translation: CASSYSISVSLTGGKTGELFF.

This chain joins TRBV5-6 and TRBJ1-3; D remains ambiguous. Germline CDR1 is SGHDT and CDR2 is YYEEEE. Trimming stripped 0 bases from V and 4 bases from J, with 8 bases between. CDR3 length: 14 residues. The CDR3: CASSLGVNGNTIYF. CDR3 DNA: TGTGCCAGCAGCTTGGGAGTTAACGGAAACACCATATATTTT.

This chain joins TRBV30 and TRBJ1-1; 10 nucleotides match TRBD1. V was clipped by 1 base and J by 5 bases; unmatched bases: 7. The CDR3 is made up of 15 amino acids. The germline V gene encodes CDR1 GTSNPN and CDR2 SVGIG (reference sequence). The CDR3 loop reads CAWSAGDRGSTEAFF. CDR3 DNA: TGTGCCTGGAGTGCAGGGGACAGGGGATCAACTGAAGCTTTCTTT. Supplemented by reference TRBV30 and TRBJ1-1, the full variable domain reads SQTIHQWPATLVQPVGSPLSLECTVEGTSNPNLYWYRQAAGRGLQLLFYSVGIGQISSEVPQNLSASRPQDRQFILSSKKLLLSDSGFYLCAWSAGDRGSTEAFFGQGTRLTVV.

The chain joins TRBV29-1 to TRBJ1-3, with a possible D match to TRBD1 (6 bases). CDR3 size: 12 residues. Germline loops: CDR1 SQVTM, CDR2 ANQGSEA. The V and J ends lost 4 bases and 3 bases respectively, with 7 bases between them. Here the CDR3 DNA reads TGCAGCGTTGGCAGGGGTGGAAACACCATATATTTT. This sequence encodes CSVGRGGNTIYF.

The chain recombines TRBV4-1 with TRBJ2-7; 8 nucleotides match TRBD2. With V trimmed by 0 bases and J by 3 bases, 16 bases remained unmatched. Per the germline V gene, CDR1 is MGHRA and CDR2 is YSYEKL. The CDR3 runs 19 residues. In DNA, the CDR3 is TGCGCCAGCAGCCAAGAGGATACCCGGGTGAGCGGGAGTTACTACGAGCAGTACTTC. It encodes CASSQEDTRVSGSYYEQYF.

The V gene is TRBV6-6, the J gene TRBJ1-2, with D possibly being TRBD1 (5 bases). The V end lost 6 bases, the J end lost 4 bases, and 15 bases lay between the germline ends. The CDR3 spans 14 residues. The germline V gene encodes CDR1 MNHNY and CDR2 SVGAGI (reference sequence). The CDR3 sequence is CASSPSGPSYGYTF. The CDR3 DNA reads TGTGCCAGCAGCCCGTCGGGGCCATCCTATGGCTACACCTTC.

This chain links TRBV7-2 with TRBJ2-1; the D is unclear. Germline V CDR1 and CDR2: SGHTA, FQGNSA. This CDR3 comprises 13 residues. Trimming took 2 bases from V and 5 from J, leaving 7 bases between them. The CDR3 sequence: CASSLRGHNEQFF. In DNA, the CDR3 is TGTGCCAGCAGCTTACGAGGCCACAATGAGCAGTTCTTC.

V is TRBV5-1 and J is TRBJ2-7; D gene uncertain. Germline V gene lookup returns CDR1 SGHRS and CDR2 YFSETQ. Trimming took off 4 bases at V and 2 bases at J, with 10 bases between the two ends. The CDR3 loop spans 13 amino acids. In DNA, the CDR3 is TGCGCCAGCAGCCCGGACGGAACCTACGAGCAGTACTTC. Its translation: CASSPDGTYEQYF. Full variable domain (missing parts from reference TRBV5-1 and TRBJ2-7): KAGVTQTPRYLIKTRGQQVTLSCSPISGHRSVSWYQQTPGQGLQFLFEYFSETQRNKGNFPGRFSGRQFSNSRSEMNVSTLELGDSALYLCASSPDGTYEQYFGPGTRLTVT.

J is TRBJ1-1 and V is TRBV19; no reliable D call. V was clipped by 7 bases and J by 4 bases, with 10 bases between them. This CDR3 contains 12 residues. CDR1 and CDR2 (germline): LNHDA, SQIVND (reference sequence). The CDR3 nucleotides are TGTGCCAGTACCCCCGGGCCCACTGAAGCTTTCTTT. Translated, it gives CASTPGPTEAFF.

The chain carries TRBV28 and TRBJ1-6, with D uncertain. This CDR3 region has 11 residues. V was shortened by 6 bases and J by 9 bases, with 6 bases between the two germline ends. Per germline, CDR1 MDHEN and CDR2 SYDVKM. The DNA of the CDR3 is TGTGCCAGCAGGGCAAGTTCACCCCTCCACTTT. Protein sequence: CASRASSPLHF.